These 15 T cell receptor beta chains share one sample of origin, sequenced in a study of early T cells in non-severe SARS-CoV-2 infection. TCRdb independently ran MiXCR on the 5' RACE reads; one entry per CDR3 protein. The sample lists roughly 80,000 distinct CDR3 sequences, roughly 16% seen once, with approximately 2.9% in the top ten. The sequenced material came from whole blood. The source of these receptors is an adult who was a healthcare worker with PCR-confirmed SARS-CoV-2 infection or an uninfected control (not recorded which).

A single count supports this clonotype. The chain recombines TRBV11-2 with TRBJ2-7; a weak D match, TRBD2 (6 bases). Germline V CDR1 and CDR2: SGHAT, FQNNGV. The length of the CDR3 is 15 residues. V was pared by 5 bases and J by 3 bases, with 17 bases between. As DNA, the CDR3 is TGTGCCAGCAGCCTTTACGGGGGTTTGAACTACGAGCAGTACTTC. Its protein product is CASSLYGGLNYEQYF.

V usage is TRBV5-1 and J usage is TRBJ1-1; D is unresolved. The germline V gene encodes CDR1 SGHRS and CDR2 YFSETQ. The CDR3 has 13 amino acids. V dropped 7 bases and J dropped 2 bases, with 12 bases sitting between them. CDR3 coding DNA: TGCGCCAGCGCGAATGGAGTTAACACTGAAGCTTTCTTT. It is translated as CASANGVNTEAFF.

CDR3 region: CASSSAGPSSYNEQFF. In nucleotides, the CDR3 is TGTGCCAGCAGCTCCGCCGGGCCCAGCTCCTACAATGAGCAGTTCTTC. This chain joins TRBV7-8 and TRBJ2-1; D gene ambiguous. The CDR3 totals 16 residues. The germline V gene has CDR1 SGHVS and CDR2 FQNEAQ. V lost 4 bases to trimming and J lost 0 bases, with 13 bases between them.

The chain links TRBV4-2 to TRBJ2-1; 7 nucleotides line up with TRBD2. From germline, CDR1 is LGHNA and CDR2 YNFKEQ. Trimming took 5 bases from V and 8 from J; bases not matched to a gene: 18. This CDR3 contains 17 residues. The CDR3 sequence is CASSEYRLARAHYEQFF. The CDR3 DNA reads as TGTGCCAGCAGCGAGTACCGACTAGCCCGGGCCCATTATGAGCAGTTCTTC.

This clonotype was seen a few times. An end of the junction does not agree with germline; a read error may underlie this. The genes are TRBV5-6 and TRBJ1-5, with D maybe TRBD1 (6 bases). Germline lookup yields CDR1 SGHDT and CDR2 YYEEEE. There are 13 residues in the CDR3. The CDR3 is CASSQLGQTPVNF. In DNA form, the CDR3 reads TGTGCCAGCAGCCAGCTCGGACAGACTCCAGTGAATTTT.

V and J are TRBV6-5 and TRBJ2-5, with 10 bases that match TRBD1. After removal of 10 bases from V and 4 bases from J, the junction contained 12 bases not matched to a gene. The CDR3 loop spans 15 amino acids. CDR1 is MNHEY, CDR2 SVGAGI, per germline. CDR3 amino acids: CAIHSVRDRGETQYF. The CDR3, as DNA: TGTGCCATTCACTCCGTCCGGGACAGGGGAGAGACCCAGTACTTC.

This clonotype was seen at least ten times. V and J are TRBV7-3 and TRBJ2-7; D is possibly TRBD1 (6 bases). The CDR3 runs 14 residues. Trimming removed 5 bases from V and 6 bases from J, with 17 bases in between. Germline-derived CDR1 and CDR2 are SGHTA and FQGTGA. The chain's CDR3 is CASSPQQGSLEQYF. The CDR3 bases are TGTGCCAGCAGCCCCCAACAGGGATCCCTCGAGCAGTACTTC. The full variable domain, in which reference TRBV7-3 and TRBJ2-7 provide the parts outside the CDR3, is GAGVSQTPSNKVTEKGKYVELRCDPISGHTALYWYRQSLGQGPEFLIYFQGTGAADDSGLPNDRFFAVRPEGSVSTLKIQRTERGDSAVYLCASSPQQGSLEQYFGPGTRLTVT.

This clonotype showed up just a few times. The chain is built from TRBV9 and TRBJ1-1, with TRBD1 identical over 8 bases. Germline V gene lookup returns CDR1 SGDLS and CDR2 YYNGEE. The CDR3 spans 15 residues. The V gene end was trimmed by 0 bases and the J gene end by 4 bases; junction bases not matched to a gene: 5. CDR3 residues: CASSVGPGGSTEAFF. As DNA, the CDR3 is TGTGCCAGCAGCGTAGGCCCAGGGGGCAGCACTGAAGCTTTCTTT.

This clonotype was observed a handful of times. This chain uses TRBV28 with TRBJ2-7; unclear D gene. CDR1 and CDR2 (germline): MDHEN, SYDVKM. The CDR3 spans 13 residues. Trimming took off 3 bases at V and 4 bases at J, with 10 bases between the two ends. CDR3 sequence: CASSFNSLYEQYF. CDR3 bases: TGTGCCAGCAGTTTCAACAGCCTTTACGAGCAGTACTTC. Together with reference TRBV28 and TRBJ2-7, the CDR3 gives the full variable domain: DVKVTQSSRYLVKRTGEKVFLECVQDMDHENMFWYRQDPGLGLRLIYFSYDVKMKEKGDIPEGYSVSREKKERFSLILESASTNQTSMYLCASSFNSLYEQYFGPGTRLTVT.

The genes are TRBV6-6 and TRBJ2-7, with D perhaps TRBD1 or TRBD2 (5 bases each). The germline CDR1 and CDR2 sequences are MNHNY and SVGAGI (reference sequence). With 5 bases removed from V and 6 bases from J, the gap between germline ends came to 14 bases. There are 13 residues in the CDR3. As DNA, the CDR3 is TGTGCCAGCAGTCCTATTCGGGGACGCGAGCAGTACTTC. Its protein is CASSPIRGREQYF.

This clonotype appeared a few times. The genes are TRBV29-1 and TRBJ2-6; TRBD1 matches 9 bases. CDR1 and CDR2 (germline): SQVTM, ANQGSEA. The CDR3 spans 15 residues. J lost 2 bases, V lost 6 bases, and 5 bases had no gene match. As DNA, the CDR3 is TGCAGCGTCACAGGGGGCCAAGCTGGGGCCAACGTCCTGACTTTC. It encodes CSVTGGQAGANVLTF. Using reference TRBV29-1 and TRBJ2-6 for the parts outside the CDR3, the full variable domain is SAVISQKPSRDICQRGTSLTIQCQVDSQVTMMFWYRQQPGQSLTLIATANQGSEATYESGFVIDKFPISRPNLTFSTLTVSNMSPEDSSIYLCSVTGGQAGANVLTFGAGSRLTVL.

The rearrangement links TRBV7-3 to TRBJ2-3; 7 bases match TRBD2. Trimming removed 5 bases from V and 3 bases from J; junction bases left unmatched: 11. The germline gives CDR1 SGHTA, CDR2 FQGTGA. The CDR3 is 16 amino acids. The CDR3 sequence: CASSKTSPERTDTQYF. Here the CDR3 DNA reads TGTGCCAGCAGCAAGACTAGCCCTGAGAGAACAGATACGCAGTATTTT.

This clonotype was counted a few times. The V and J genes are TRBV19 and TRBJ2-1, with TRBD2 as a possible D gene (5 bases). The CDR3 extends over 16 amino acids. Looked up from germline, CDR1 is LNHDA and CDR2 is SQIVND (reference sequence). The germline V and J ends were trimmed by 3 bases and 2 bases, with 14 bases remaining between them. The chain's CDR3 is CASSMARDYPYNEQFF. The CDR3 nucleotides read TGTGCCAGTAGTATGGCTCGCGACTATCCCTACAATGAGCAGTTCTTC.

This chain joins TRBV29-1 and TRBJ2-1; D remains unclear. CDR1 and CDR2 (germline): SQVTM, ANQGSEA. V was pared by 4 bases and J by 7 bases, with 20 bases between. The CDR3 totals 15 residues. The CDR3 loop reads CSVATPGPRRNEQFF. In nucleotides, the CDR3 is TGCAGCGTTGCTACTCCGGGCCCCCGTAGGAATGAGCAGTTCTTC.

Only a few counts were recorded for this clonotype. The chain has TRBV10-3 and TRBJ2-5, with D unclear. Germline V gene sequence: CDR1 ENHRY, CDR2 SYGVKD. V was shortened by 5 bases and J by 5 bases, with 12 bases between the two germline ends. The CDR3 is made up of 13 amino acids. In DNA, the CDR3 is TGTGCCATCAGTCCTGGACCGGTGGAGACCCAGTACTTC. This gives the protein CAISPGPVETQYF.